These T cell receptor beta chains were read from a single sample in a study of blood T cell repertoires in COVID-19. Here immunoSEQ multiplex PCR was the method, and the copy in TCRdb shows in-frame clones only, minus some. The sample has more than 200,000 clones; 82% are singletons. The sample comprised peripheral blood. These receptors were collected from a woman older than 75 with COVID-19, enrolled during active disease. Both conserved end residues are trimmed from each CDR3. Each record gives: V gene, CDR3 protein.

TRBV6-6	ASSVRGNTEAF
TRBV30	AGRLGAGNTIY
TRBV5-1	ASSDGQGAELAKNIQY
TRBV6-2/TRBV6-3	ASSFSGGIEQF
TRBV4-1	ASTKQGRDTEAF
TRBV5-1	ASSFTLAGVNNEQF
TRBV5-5	ASSVQYSFSGNTIY
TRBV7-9	ASSRGTGGYNEQF
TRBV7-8	ASSLAGTVNSYEQY
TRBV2	ASTGQGGSGETQY
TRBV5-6	ASSLAVYRGNEKLF
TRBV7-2	ASSLAPSGRVKTGELF
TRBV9	ASSPQTSAIPGANVLT
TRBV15	ATRDRGTEAF
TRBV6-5	ASRGQQNYGYT
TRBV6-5	ASSRTSGTYNEQF
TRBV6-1	ASSESEAWLHKDYT
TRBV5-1	ASSRGGGYEQY
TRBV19	ASSIGGSGGHEQY
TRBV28	ASSFPGTGYPNTEAF
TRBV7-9	ASSFAGRRGLNEQF
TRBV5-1	ASSLAPGDSGNTIY
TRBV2	ASKEGGLSSYNEQF
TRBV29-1	SVGGGRHQPQH
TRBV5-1	ASSLGQGSTDTQY
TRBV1	TSRLSGLAGGPTGELF
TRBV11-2	ASSLGQGLQETQY
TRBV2	ASNRELTGGMTEAF
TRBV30	AWSGDIYEQY
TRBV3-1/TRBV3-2	ASSHQLWQDAF
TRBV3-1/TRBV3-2	ASSPDYKEETQY